This T cell receptor beta chain was recorded in a study of blood T cell repertoires in COVID-19. The overall study: Both acute and convalescent COVID-19 samples were obtained from the United States, Italy and Spain.

The table came from immunoSEQ multiplex PCR; TCRdb's copy has only in-frame clones and leaves some out. Of about 160,000 clones in the sample, 84% were seen once. Sequenced input: peripheral blood. This TCR was recovered from a man aged 70-80 years with acute or convalescent COVID-19.

The CDR3 DNA reads as TGTGCCAGCAGCGCGGGGACTAGCGGGAGGGGCACCGGGGAGCTGTTTTTT. This encodes CASSAGTSGRGTGELFF. This rearrangement joins TRBV7-3 to TRBJ2-2; TRBD2 matches at 16 bases. The CDR3 contains 17 residues. Germline trimming cut 5 bases from V and 4 bases from J; bases unmatched to any gene: 4. Germline lookup yields CDR1 SGHTA and CDR2 FQGTGA.